Included here is one T cell receptor beta chain sequence, with context. No antigen is known for it. CDR1 is MNHNS, CDR2 SASEGT, per germline. Trimming took 5 bases from V and 3 from J, leaving 14 bases between them. The CDR3 spans 14 residues. This record comes from a study of cytomegalovirus exposure and HLA in healthy donors. Findings of the study overall: The presence/absence work took it that sequencing depth was about the same across donors. TCR beta V segments were, for the most part, productive about 87% or about 30% of the time in an earlier analysis. Later analysis identified a missense DCLRE1C variant that was linked to TCR beta V- and J-gene trimming.

60 Vbeta and 13 Jbeta primers were used in PCR. Repertoires were generated with immunoSEQ multiplex PCR, while TCRdb's copy carries only in-frame clones and drops some. The sample consists of roughly 140,000 clones, 70% to 85% of them appearing once. The V call is TRBV6-1, the J call TRBJ2-7; perhaps TRBD1 as D (6 bases). The sequence came from an older woman in good health and CMV-seropositive. The sample taken for sequencing was PBMCs. The CDR3 region is CASSQDSDIYEQYF. The CDR3 region has the DNA TGTGCCAGCAGTCAGGACAGTGATATCTACGAGCAGTACTTC.